The entry below describes one T cell receptor beta chain. Per the germline V gene, CDR1 is SGHRS and CDR2 is YFSETQ. The CDR3 is 16 amino acids. Trimming stripped 0 bases from V and 0 bases from J, with 12 bases between. This entry comes from a study of blood T cell repertoires in COVID-19. Some clones are missing from TCRdb's copy, which holds only in-frame ones; the method was immunoSEQ multiplex PCR. Of 200,000 to 250,000 clones in the sample, around 89% were seen once. The receptor comes from a woman aged 25 to 39 who had recovered from COVID-19. The sample comprised PBMCs or T cells enriched from blood (not recorded which). The chain couples TRBV5-1 to TRBJ1-1, with D possibly matching TRBD1 (6 bases). CDR3 in amino acids: CASSLVGHPMNTEAFF. DNA for the CDR3: TGCGCCAGCAGCTTGGTGGGACACCCCATGAACACTGAAGCTTTCTTT.